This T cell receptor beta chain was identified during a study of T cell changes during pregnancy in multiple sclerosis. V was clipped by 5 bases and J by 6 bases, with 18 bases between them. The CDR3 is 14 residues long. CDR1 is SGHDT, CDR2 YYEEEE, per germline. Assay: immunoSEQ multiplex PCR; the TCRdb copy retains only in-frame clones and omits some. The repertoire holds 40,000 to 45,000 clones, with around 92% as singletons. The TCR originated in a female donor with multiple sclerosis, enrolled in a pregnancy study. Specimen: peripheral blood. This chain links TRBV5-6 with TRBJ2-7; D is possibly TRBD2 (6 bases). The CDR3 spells CASSPGDSYGEQYF. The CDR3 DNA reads TGTGCCAGCAGTCCGGGGGACTCCTATGGCGAGCAGTACTTC.